The T cell receptor beta chain under discussion was sequenced for a study of blood T cells in healthy people across ages (dated by TCRdb to about 2015). Background on the whole study: In model experiments, template switching captured about one uniquely barcoded TCR beta cDNA molecule for every two T cells. To avoid experimental bias, donors of different ages were spread randomly across the sequencing lanes. Four age groups were formed from the donors: young (average roughly 16 years), middle-aged (just under 40), aged (roughly 59) and long-lived (less than 85). Age-related changes in TCR beta repertoire diversity were measured in the study by deep sequencing normalized with unique cDNA molecular identifiers. For two donors (one aged 18 to 29 and one aged 80 or older), the study analyzed two additional independent replicas of 1 million unique cDNA reads from the same blood draw.

The donors were some 39 Caucasian individuals from Russia, aged about 6 to 95 years, who were systemically healthy. Approximately 10 milliliters of peripheral blood were collected from each donor into EDTA-treated Vacutainer tubes. Ficoll-Paque density-gradient centrifugation was used to isolate PBMCs, with at least 7 million obtained per sample. Trizol reagent was used to extract total RNA from PBMCs, with at least 5 micrograms per sample. The percentages of naive CD45RAhigh/CD27high T cells were determined by flow cytometry on a PBMC aliquot from every donor. The study at large found these results: Bulk unsorted PBMC profiling prevented conclusive comparison of naive and antigen-experienced compartments. The long-lived group showed more naive CD4+ T cells, fewer expanded clones and increased TCR diversity than the aged group, suggesting age selection. The percentage of naive T cells measured by flow cytometry correlated strongly with observed TCR beta diversity. As age increased, observed TCR beta diversity per million T cells dropped in a roughly linear way, and a significant reduction was already evident by age 40. Because donor CMV infection status was unknown, age-related changes in expanded clonotypes were potentially confounded. Estimates of total diversity based on one million sequenced T cells were considered lower bounds and underestimates.

On this clonotype itself: The antigen it binds to is not known. Per-base quality was not reported, and no clone a single base away is much larger than it.

Deletion took 5 bases off V and 5 bases off J, with a span of 18 bases between the germline ends. The CDR3 starts with the cysteine, ends with the phenylalanine, and has 14 residues. Only the CDR3 DNA is retained, 42 bases long and in frame from the first base. The germline V gene gives CDR1 as SQVTM and CDR2 as ANQGSEA. Library generation was performed with 5' RACE. This sample was sequenced with an Illumina HiSeq 2500. A second 7 to 11 cycle PCR used a sample-barcoded 5' primer and a J-beta primer mix. A template-switch 5' adaptor carrying 12 random nucleotides introduced a unique molecular identifier onto each TCR beta cDNA molecule. At least 2.5 million CDR3-containing paired-end reads were obtained from each sample. The Mint cDNA synthesis kit, primed by a TRBC-specific oligonucleotide, was used to synthesize first-strand cDNA from all RNA. Following uracil-DNA glycosylase treatment, all cDNA underwent a first 18-cycle PCR with the universal primers M1SS and BC2_uni_R. The original methods were these. Each sample was normalized by randomly selecting 1 million high-quality reads, each carrying a distinct molecular identifier. Instead of being binned into consensus sequences, reads that shared molecular identifiers were thrown out. MiTCR, set to a Q25 quality threshold and the strictest error-elimination algorithm, was used for CDR3 identification, clonotype clustering and error correction. A nonparametric unseen species model with Euler transformation was used to estimate a lower bound on total TCR beta diversity. TCRdb took the public reads, trimmed them with fastp at Q25, ran MiXCR for clone calling and kept in-frame beta chains. Rows with one shared CDR3 protein collapse into an entry with the most common genes and DNA. In this record, the V and J calls reflect TCRdb's handling and not the investigators' own analysis. The sample table records around 850,000 distinct CDR3 sequences; under 40% of these occur just once. Of the sample, 10% to 15% is held by the ten largest clones.

Sequenced: blood. This TCR was sampled from a man aged 18-30 years in good health. The rearrangement joined TRBV29-1 to TRBJ1-2; TRBD1 is a weak D gene call, 5 bases matching. The CDR3 reads CSVFVSGTEYGYTF. The DNA sequence is as follows: TGCAGCGTTTTTGTTTCCGGGACCGAGTATGGCTACACCTTC.